This T cell receptor (beta chain) was sequenced in a study of CD8+CD57+ T cells in acquired aplastic anemia. Points from the study as a whole: Any difference that existed in CD8+ Simpson's diversity between patients and controls was not significant.

Regarding this clonotype: Its antigen is currently unknown.

Trimming removed 0 bases at V and 4 bases at J, with 6 bases between. CDR1 and CDR2 (germline): ENHRY, SYGVKD. The length of the CDR3 is 13 residues. An expansion of CD8+CD57+ cells by flow cytometry had been shown in patients chosen for sequencing. Diagnosis of severe acquired aplastic anemia applied to all patients. The template for TCR beta VDJ and CDR3 sequence profiling was genomic DNA. TCRdb re-called the reads through MiXCR, storing one row per CDR3 protein. The sample carries about 220,000 distinct CDR3 sequences, approximately 45% recorded once. V usage is TRBV10-3 and J usage is TRBJ1-2; the D is unclear. The sequenced sample was sorted CD4+, CD8+, or CD8+CD57+ T cells (not recorded which) from PBMCs. This TCR was sampled from a human donor with aplastic anemia. This CDR3 is CAISESRVYGYTF. DNA of the CDR3: TGTGCCATCAGTGAGTCGCGGGTCTATGGCTACACCTTC.